These T cell receptor beta chains were read from a single sample in a study of radiation and T cells in renal cell carcinoma. Only in-frame clones appear in the TCRdb table, and some are missing; sequencing was by immunoSEQ multiplex PCR. The table lists 40,000 to 45,000 clones, roughly four fifths of them singletons. The specimen was blood, collected from a patient whose treatment included radiotherapy and nephrectomy. All receptors come from a woman in her seventies with renal cell carcinoma. Both conserved end residues are part of each CDR3. Fields, in order: J gene, V gene, clone size, D gene, CDR3 DNA, CDR3 protein. The D gene is left open where the match is weak. Clone size is not always given. Where it is, it says once, few, many or a class for expanded clones.

J: TRBJ2-3; V: TRBV10-3; size: few; D: .; DNA: TGTGCCATCAGTGAGTACAGCACAGATACGCAGTATTTT; CDR3: CAISEYSTDTQYF
J: TRBJ2-3; V: TRBV29-1; size: few; D: .; DNA: TGCAGCGCCATATGGGCAGATACGCAGTATTTT; CDR3: CSAIWADTQYF
J: TRBJ2-3; V: TRBV6-1; size: .; D: TRBD1; DNA: TGTGCCAGCAGTGGCAGGGGGCCAGATACGCAGTATTTT; CDR3: CASSGRGPDTQYF
J: TRBJ2-1; V: TRBV29-1; size: .; D: .; DNA: TGCAGCGTTGATAGAACTACGTACAATGAGCAGTTCTTC; CDR3: CSVDRTTYNEQFF
J: TRBJ1-3; V: TRBV13; size: .; D: TRBD1; DNA: TGTGCCAGCAGCTCACAGGGGGCCCCAGGCACCATATATTTT; CDR3: CASSSQGAPGTIYF
J: TRBJ2-5; V: TRBV7-9; size: .; D: TRBD2; DNA: TGTGCCAGCAGCTTAAGACTAGCCCAGGAGACCCAGTACTTC; CDR3: CASSLRLAQETQYF
J: TRBJ1-1; V: TRBV19; size: .; D: .; DNA: TGTGCCAGTAGCCCCAGGGCTTTGAACACTGAAGCTTTCTTT; CDR3: CASSPRALNTEAFF
J: TRBJ2-7; V: TRBV19; size: .; D: .; DNA: TGTGCCAGTAGTATGAGACAGGGAGGCGAGCAGTACTTC; CDR3: CASSMRQGGEQYF
J: TRBJ2-7; V: TRBV19; size: many; D: .; DNA: TGTGCCAGTAGTATTACGGGGACTTCCTACGAGCAGTACTTC; CDR3: CASSITGTSYEQYF
J: TRBJ1-1; V: TRBV25-1; size: .; D: .; DNA: TGTGCCAGCAGCCCAAATTCGCCCAGGAGTGAAGCTTTCTTT; CDR3: CASSPNSPRSEAFF
J: TRBJ1-4; V: TRBV5-1; size: .; D: .; DNA: TGCGCCAGCAGCTGGGACGACCGGGAGGAAAAACTGTTTTTT; CDR3: CASSWDDREEKLFF